These 12 T cell receptor beta chains came from one sample sequenced in a study of beta chain features in type 1 diabetes. Regarding the study as a whole: Shorter TCRB CDR3s, moderately but significantly so, marked every one of the four CD4+ subsets in Type 1 diabetes patients.

Their antigens are not known. Reverse transcribing all isolated RNA meant expressed TCRB transcripts were sequenced. TCRdb's copy holds only in-frame clones and misses some; the assay was immunoSEQ multiplex PCR. Among 300,000 to 400,000 clones listed, over 9% were seen once. Sample: central memory CD4+ T cells from blood. These receptors were obtained from a man aged 25-45 years with type 1 diabetes.

This clone occurred a few times. V is TRBV2 and J is TRBJ2-1, with D possibly being TRBD1 (5 bases). Germline CDR1 reads SNHLY; CDR2 reads FYNNEI. CDR3 length: 14 amino acids. V was trimmed by 6 bases and J by 0 bases, leaving 9 bases between them. CDR3 nucleotide sequence: TGTGCCAGCAGGGCCGACAGCTCCTACAATGAGCAGTTCTTC. Its protein product is CASRADSSYNEQFF.

About this clone itself: At one boundary the junction diverges from the germline segment, which might be a read error. This chain links TRBV2 with TRBJ2-5, with 9 bases lining up with TRBD1. In germline, CDR1 is SNHLY, CDR2 FYNNEI. The CDR3 length is 11 residues. In DNA, the CDR3 is TGTGCCAGCAGGCTCGAGGGACAGGGACACTTC. This sequence encodes CASRLEGQGHF.

This clone has only a few counts. J is TRBJ2-6 and V is TRBV29-1; no reliable D call. The CDR3 length is 15 residues. Germline CDR1 and CDR2: SQVTM and ANQGSEA. Trimming pared 4 bases from V and 0 bases from J, leaving 10 bases between. CDR3 amino acids: CSVVDGNSGANVLTF. Written as DNA, the CDR3 is TGCAGCGTTGTGGACGGCAACTCTGGGGCCAACGTCCTGACTTTC.

This clone appeared a few times. V and J are TRBV7-3 and TRBJ2-3; the match to TRBD1 covers 8 bases. The CDR3 totals 15 residues. The J segment lost 2 bases and the V segment lost 2 bases, leaving 3 bases of the junction unmatched. Germline values: CDR1 SGHTA, CDR2 FQGTGA. The chain's CDR3 is CASSLGQGYTDTQYF. CDR3 coding DNA: TGTGCCAGCAGCTTAGGACAGGGCTACACAGATACGCAGTATTTT. The variable domain in full, with the rest retrieved from reference TRBV7-3 and TRBJ2-3, is GAGVSQTPSNKVTEKGKYVELRCDPISGHTALYWYRQSLGQGPEFLIYFQGTGAADDSGLPNDRFFAVRPEGSVSTLKIQRTERGDSAVYLCASSLGQGYTDTQYFGPGTRLTVL.

This chain joins TRBV7-9 and TRBJ2-3, with D uncertain. Germline CDR1 is SEHNR and CDR2 is FQNEAQ (reference sequence). This CDR3 contains 14 residues. Trimming took off 8 bases at V and 0 bases at J, with 12 bases between the two ends. CDR3 in DNA: TGTGCCAGCGCGCCCTCGGCGAGCACAGATACGCAGTATTTT. Encoded protein: CASAPSASTDTQYF. Full variable domain (remainder filled in from reference TRBV7-9 and TRBJ2-3): DTGVSQNPRHKITKRGQNVTFRCDPISEHNRLYWYRQTLGQGPEFLTYFQNEAQLEKSRLLSDRFSAERPKGSFSTLEIQRTEQGDSAMYLCASAPSASTDTQYFGPGTRLTVL.

The chain has TRBV2 and TRBJ2-1; 10 bases line up with TRBD2. The CDR3 is 14 amino acids. V dropped 1 base and J dropped 14; count of bases not matched to a gene: 8. Germline CDR1 reads SNHLY; CDR2 reads FYNNEI. The CDR3 protein is CASSEGGVAGGEFF. The CDR3 nucleotides read TGTGCCAGCAGTGAAGGGGGGGTAGCGGGAGGTGAGTTCTTC.

The chain couples TRBV6-6 to TRBJ1-1, with D possibly matching TRBD1 (5 bases). CDR1 and CDR2 from the germline V gene are MNHNY and SVGAGI (reference sequence). Between the trimmed V and J ends, which lost 6 bases and 4 bases, there was a span of 18 bases. This CDR3 comprises 15 residues. The CDR3, as DNA: TGTGCCAGCAGCTCCCAGGGAGGGTTGATCACTGAAGCTTTCTTT. It encodes CASSSQGGLITEAFF.

This clone was recorded a few times. The V gene is TRBV29-1, the J gene TRBJ2-3; D gene ambiguous. Germline loops: CDR1 SQVTM, CDR2 ANQGSEA. V gave up 7 bases and J gave up 1 base, with 9 bases separating them. The CDR3 is 12 residues long. The chain's CDR3 is CSATSGTDTQYF. The CDR3 nucleotides read TGCAGCGCTACCTCAGGCACAGATACGCAGTATTTT.

Only a few counts were recorded for this clone. This chain uses TRBV2 with TRBJ2-2; a weak D match, TRBD2 (6 bases). Trimming took 9 bases from V and 7 from J, leaving 15 bases between them. This CDR3 has 13 amino acids. The germline gives CDR1 SNHLY, CDR2 FYNNEI. Written as DNA, the CDR3 is TGTGCCAGGAAGGAGGGGCAGAACGGGGAGCTGTTTTTT. Translated: CARKEGQNGELFF.

Worth noting for this clone: The same CDR3 can be traced to other DNA sequences in this sample. The gene calls are TRBV7-8 and TRBJ2-6; D gene uncertain. V was pared by 5 bases and J by 2 bases, with 7 bases between. CDR3 length equals 14 residues. CDR1 SGHVS and CDR2 FQNEAQ come from the germline V gene. The CDR3 protein is CASSLDTGANVLTF. The CDR3 DNA is TGTGCCAGCAGCCTCGACACTGGGGCCAACGTCCTGACTTTC.

The sample holds a few counts of this clone. The genes are TRBV15 and TRBJ1-5, with 7 bases matching TRBD1. Germline assignment: CDR1 LNHNV and CDR2 YYDKDF (reference sequence). V gave up 3 bases and J gave up 9 bases; unmatched junction bases: 8. This CDR3 contains 14 residues. CDR3 in amino acids: CATSSDRAEAPQHF. CDR3 nucleotides: TGTGCCACCAGCAGCGACAGGGCCGAGGCGCCCCAGCATTTT.

There are a few counts of this clone. This sequence joins TRBV2 and TRBJ1-2; D is perhaps TRBD1 (5 bases). Germline loops: CDR1 SNHLY, CDR2 FYNNEI. Trimming cost V 4 bases and J 4 bases, with 13 bases left between them. There are 14 residues in the CDR3. The CDR3 region is CASSGRRESYGYTF. The DNA of the CDR3 is TGTGCCAGCAGTGGGCGCAGGGAAAGCTATGGCTACACCTTC.